This paragraph reports one T cell receptor beta chain. Sequencing used immunoSEQ multiplex PCR; TCRdb keeps in-frame clones, though not all of them. The sample has around 210,000 clones, over 75% seen once. This record belongs to a study of blood T cell repertoires in COVID-19. CDR1 SEHNR and CDR2 FQNEAQ come from the germline V gene (reference sequence). The CDR3 contains 16 residues. The V and J ends lost 5 bases and 2 bases respectively, with 19 bases between them. This sequence joins TRBV7-9 and TRBJ2-7, with D unresolved. The sequenced sample was peripheral blood. The TCR was taken from a man in his forties or fifties with COVID-19, enrolled during active disease. The CDR3 DNA is TGTGCCAGCAGCCCCCCCAAAGCCGGCAGGCCCTACGAGCAGTACTTC. Residues: CASSPPKAGRPYEQYF.